A selection of T cell receptor beta chains follows, all from one sample in a study of T cells in Graves' hyperthyroidism and ophthalmopathy. One entry per CDR3 protein results from TCRdb running MiXCR on the multiplex PCR reads. The sample includes nearly 750,000 distinct CDR3 sequences, approximately 40% of them seen just once. The sequenced material came from blood. The receptors shown here come from a woman aged 40 to 50 with Graves' hyperthyroidism. CDR3s include the opening cysteine and the closing phenylalanine or tryptophan. Each record gives: CDR3 protein, CDR3 DNA, clone size, D gene, J gene, V gene. D genes are given only for firm matches. Size is omitted from some rows. Given values are once, few, many or a class for expanded clones.

CSASPGEHYGYTF	TGCAGTGCTAGTCCAGGGGAGCACTATGGCTACACCTTC	many	.	TRBJ1-2	TRBV20-1
CASSRETEPYGYTF	TGTGCCAGTAGTCGGGAGACGGAGCCGTATGGCTACACCTTC	few	.	TRBJ1-2	TRBV19
CASSEGQGAVYEQYF	TGTGCCAGCAGTGAAGGCCAGGGGGCGGTTTACGAGCAGTACTTC	few	TRBD1	TRBJ2-7	TRBV6-1
CASPGGRGSGYNSPLHF	TGTGCCAGCCCGGGAGGGAGGGGGTCCGGATATAATTCACCCCTCCACTTT	.	.	TRBJ1-6	TRBV25-1
CASSLDTYNSPLHF	TGTGCCAGCAGCTTGGACACTTATAATTCACCCCTCCACTTT	many	.	TRBJ1-6	TRBV7-9
CASSPSGTGGEDTIYF	TGTGCCAGTAGCCCCTCCGGGACAGGGGGCGAGGACACCATATATTTT	.	TRBD1	TRBJ1-3	TRBV19
CASSEWTGETQYF	TGTGCCAGCAGTGAGTGGACCGGGGAGACCCAGTACTTC	once	.	TRBJ2-5	TRBV7-9
CASSRDSADQPQHF	TGTGCCAGCTCCCGGGACAGTGCGGATCAGCCCCAGCATTTT	.	TRBD1	TRBJ1-5	TRBV25-1
CASSLESGGSGANVLTF	TGTGCCAGCAGCTTGGAGTCAGGGGGCTCTGGGGCCAACGTCCTGACTTTC	.	TRBD1	TRBJ2-6	TRBV11-2
CASSPPQRPNTEAFF	TGTGCCAGCAGTCCCCCCCAAAGACCCAACACTGAAGCTTTCTTT	many	.	TRBJ1-1	TRBV7-9
CASIGTGGSTSNQPQHF	TGTGCCAGCATAGGGACAGGGGGCTCGACGAGCAATCAGCCCCAGCATTTT	few	TRBD1	TRBJ1-5	TRBV2
CSVAPDSGGGYTF	TGCAGCGTAGCACCGGACAGCGGGGGCGGCTACACCTTC	few	.	TRBJ1-2	TRBV29-1
CASSLVSSGRYSPYEQYF	TGTGCCAGCAGCTTAGTTTCTAGCGGGAGGTACAGCCCCTACGAGCAGTACTTC	many	TRBD2	TRBJ2-7	TRBV7-2
CASSPGRGGAKETQYF	TGCGCCAGCAGCCCAGGGCGCGGGGGGGCCAAAGAGACCCAGTACTTC	many	TRBD2	TRBJ2-5	TRBV4-1
CASSEGLVSPLHF	TGTGCCAGCAGTGAAGGGCTCGTTTCACCCCTCCACTTT	.	.	TRBJ1-6	TRBV2
CAWSRGANRETQYF	TGTGCCTGGAGTCGAGGAGCGAATCGAGAGACCCAGTACTTC	few	.	TRBJ2-5	TRBV30
CASESGTTGQSPLHF	TGTGCCAGCGAATCGGGGACTACCGGTCAGTCACCCCTCCACTTT	many	.	TRBJ1-6	TRBV5-8
CSAVLSNQPQHF	TGCAGTGCAGTGCTTAGCAATCAGCCCCAGCATTTT	many	.	TRBJ1-5	TRBV20-1
CSATYPGQGAYEQYF	TGCAGTGCTACCTACCCGGGACAGGGGGCCTACGAGCAGTACTTC	many	TRBD1	TRBJ2-7	TRBV20-1
CASSRGDRGNQPQHF	TGCGCCAGCAGCCGGGGTGACAGGGGCAATCAGCCCCAGCATTTT	.	TRBD1	TRBJ1-5	TRBV5-5
CAISEATGWFTEAF	TGTGCCATCAGTGAGGCGACAGGGTGGTTCACTGAAGCTTTC	.	TRBD1	TRBJ2-6	TRBV10-3
CASSRNAVGHLATEAFF	TGTGCCAGCAGCCGCAACGCCGTGGGGCATTTGGCCACTGAAGCTTTCTTT	.	.	TRBJ1-1	TRBV11-2
CASSSDRSGSYEQYF	TGTGCCAGCAGCTCAGACAGATCGGGGTCCTACGAGCAGTACTTC	few	.	TRBJ2-7	TRBV2
CSVEVDRTGRGFF	TGCAGCGTTGAAGTAGATCGGACAGGCAGGGGATTCTTC	few	TRBD1	TRBJ2-5	TRBV29-1
CASSQDRPTASNTEAFF	TGTGCCAGCAGCCAAGACCGCCCGACAGCCTCTAACACTGAAGCTTTCTTT	.	.	TRBJ1-1	TRBV14
CSASGYPGQGTGAFF	TGCAGTGCTAGCGGGTATCCGGGACAGGGAACGGGAGCTTTCTTT	few	TRBD1	TRBJ1-1	TRBV20-1
CASSLNTENTEAFF	TGTGCCAGCAGTTTGAACACGGAGAACACTGAAGCTTTCTTT	.	.	TRBJ1-1	TRBV6-2/TRBV6-3
CASSQERGGGYTF	TGTGCCAGCAGCCAAGAGAGAGGGGGTGGCTACACCTTC	few	.	TRBJ1-2	TRBV3-1
CASSQEGPRYGYTF	TGCGCCAGCAGCCAAGAAGGGCCTCGCTATGGCTACACCTTC	.	.	TRBJ1-2	TRBV4-1
CASSRRDQPQHF	TGTGCCAGCAGTCGGCGAGATCAGCCCCAGCATTTT	many	.	TRBJ1-5	TRBV12-3/TRBV12-4
CASSYSYTGDQPQHF	TGTGCCAGCAGTTACTCGTACACAGGCGATCAGCCCCAGCATTTT	many	.	TRBJ1-5	TRBV6-5
CASSQGTSSAEGYTF	TGCGCCAGCAGCCAAGGGACATCCTCAGCTGAGGGCTACACCTTC	many	.	TRBJ1-2	TRBV4-3
CASSPYRQDSNQPQHF	TGTGCCAGCAGCCCCTATCGACAGGATAGCAATCAGCCCCAGCATTTT	few	.	TRBJ1-5	TRBV12-3/TRBV12-4
CASSQASAGTHGYTF	TGTGCCAGCAGCCAAGCCTCTGCAGGGACCCATGGCTACACCTTC	.	.	TRBJ1-2	TRBV4-2
CSARDRSGMVGKETQYF	TGCAGTGCTAGAGATCGTTCAGGGATGGTGGGGAAAGAGACCCAGTACTTC	.	.	TRBJ2-5	TRBV20-1
CASSSTGGVDYGYTF	TGCGCCAGCAGCTCAACAGGGGGCGTAGACTATGGCTACACCTTC	few	TRBD1	TRBJ1-2	TRBV5-1